Presented here are 30 T cell receptor beta chains from one specimen sequenced in a study of blood T cell repertoires in COVID-19. Generated by immunoSEQ multiplex PCR, the TCRdb table keeps only in-frame clones and is missing some. The data show some 100,000 clones, 88% seen once. Sequenced: peripheral blood. These receptors originate from a man between 45 and 60 years old with COVID-19, enrolled during active disease.

This chain links TRBV10-3 with TRBJ1-2, with 9 bases identical to TRBD1. V gave up 6 bases and J gave up 5 bases; unmatched junction bases: 4. Germline V CDR1 and CDR2: ENHRY, SYGVKD. The CDR3 length is 13 residues. The CDR3 nucleotides are TGTGCCATCAGCGCGGGACAGGGTTATGGCTACACCTTC. This translates into CAISAGQGYGYTF.

The rearrangement joins TRBV19 to TRBJ1-6; 9 bases map to TRBD1. The CDR3 sequence is 17 residues long. CDR1 is LNHDA, CDR2 SQIVND, per germline (reference sequence). The V segment lost 3 bases and the J segment 7 bases; nucleotides outside the gene matches: 10. In DNA form, the CDR3 reads TGTGCCAGTAGTATTAACAGGGGGCTCGAGAAGAATTCACCCCTCCACTTT. This codes for CASSINRGLEKNSPLHF.

The chain's CDR3 is CASSQGPGVDSPLHF. For the CDR3, the DNA is TGTGCCAGCAGCCAAGGGCCAGGGGTGGATTCACCCCTCCACTTT. The chain recombines TRBV4-2 with TRBJ1-6; D might be TRBD1 (6 bases). Germline V CDR1 and CDR2: LGHNA, YNFKEQ. The CDR3 extends over 15 amino acids. V was trimmed by 1 base and J by 8 bases, leaving 12 bases between them.

This clone was detected once. The chain carries TRBV15 and TRBJ1-5; D is unclear. Germline V lookup: CDR1 LNHNV, CDR2 YYDKDF (reference sequence). The CDR3 covers 14 residues. Trimming shortened V by 6 bases and J by 4 bases, and 13 bases separated the two germline ends. DNA for the CDR3: TGTGCCACCAGTTTGAAGAGGGTGAATCAGCCCCAGCATTTT. Translation gives CATSLKRVNQPQHF.

This chain connects TRBV9 to TRBJ2-3; D perhaps matches TRBD2 (5 bases). In germline, CDR1 is SGDLS, CDR2 YYNGEE. The length of the CDR3 is 16 residues. V lost 1 base, J lost 1 base, and 13 bases lay in between. The CDR3 nucleotides are TGTGCCAGCAGCGTAACGGAACTAGACCGCACAGATACGCAGTATTTT. Translating it yields CASSVTELDRTDTQYF.

This sequence joins TRBV11-3 and TRBJ1-1; no reliable D call. Germline V gives CDR1 SGHNT, CDR2 YENEEA. This CDR3 is 14 amino acids long. The germline V and J ends were trimmed by 5 bases and 4 bases, with 14 bases remaining between them. The CDR3 region is CASSNGPRGTEAFF. The CDR3, as DNA: TGTGCCAGCAGCAACGGACCGCGGGGCACTGAAGCTTTCTTT.

This chain joins TRBV7-8 and TRBJ1-6, with 7 bases that match TRBD1. Germline lookup yields CDR1 SGHVS and CDR2 FQNEAQ. This CDR3 has 17 residues. The trim removed 6 bases at V and 8 bases at J, leaving 16 bases unmatched. The chain's CDR3 is CASSFRGVRTSYSPLHF. DNA of the CDR3: TGTGCCAGCAGTTTCAGGGGGGTCAGGACCTCCTATTCACCCCTCCACTTT.

This clone turned up a few times. This rearrangement joins TRBV7-8 to TRBJ2-1; the D gene is possibly TRBD1 (8 bases). Germline lookup yields CDR1 SGHVS and CDR2 FQNEAQ. V was trimmed by 8 bases and J by 10 bases, leaving 21 bases between them. CDR3 length equals 14 residues. The CDR3 loop is CASSGGGAGGEQFF. CDR3 DNA sequence: TGTGCCAGCTCAGGGGGCGGTGCCGGGGGGGAGCAGTTCTTC.

The rearrangement uses TRBV7-6 and TRBJ1-3; D perhaps matches TRBD1 (6 bases). The CDR3 has 16 residues. The germline CDR1 and CDR2 sequences are SGHVS and FNYEAQ. Trimming pared 3 bases from V and 0 bases from J, leaving 12 bases between. The CDR3 DNA is TGTGCCAGCAGCTTGGGTCAGGGGCTCTCTGGAAACACCATATATTTT. Amino acids: CASSLGQGLSGNTIYF.

V gene TRBV13 combines with J gene TRBJ2-1; D possibly corresponds to TRBD2 (6 bases). In germline, CDR1 is PRHDT, CDR2 FYEKMQ (reference sequence). V lost 5 bases and J 15 bases, leaving 20 bases between the germline ends. The CDR3 covers 13 residues. CDR3 sequence reads: CASSEVRGRTRFF. Written as DNA, the CDR3 is TGTGCCAGCAGCGAGGTGCGGGGTAGGACACGGTTCTTC.

The chain is built from TRBV7-9 and TRBJ1-2; tentative D call: TRBD1 (6 bases). This CDR3 comprises 14 residues. CDR1 is SEHNR, CDR2 FQNEAQ, per germline (reference sequence). Deletions cut 5 bases from V and 4 bases from J, with 14 bases between. The CDR3 nucleotides are TGTGCCAGCAGCCTGGACAGCAGCTTCTATGGCTACACCTTC. The encoded protein is CASSLDSSFYGYTF.

The chain links TRBV19 to TRBJ1-5, with no clear D. Deletions cut 7 bases from V and 4 bases from J, with 14 bases between. CDR3 length equals 14 residues. Germline CDR1 LNHDA, CDR2 SQIVND (reference sequence). The CDR3 DNA sequence: TGTGCCAGTATCAAGGCCCCGGGGAATCAGCCCCAGCATTTT. It encodes CASIKAPGNQPQHF. Full variable domain (remainder filled in from reference TRBV19 and TRBJ1-5): DGGITQSPKYLFRKEGQNVTLSCEQNLNHDAMYWYRQDPGQGLRLIYYSQIVNDFQKGDIAEGYSVSREKKESFPLTVTSAQKNPTAFYLCASIKAPGNQPQHFGDGTRLSIL.

The chain is built from TRBV3-1 (or the pseudogene TRBV3-2) and TRBJ2-1; D call uncertain. This CDR3 contains 17 residues. The ends were cut back, 1 base at V and 0 bases at J, with 13 bases in the middle. Germline CDR1 and CDR2: LGHDT and YNNKEL (reference sequence). CDR3 sequence (DNA): TGTGCCAGCAGCCAAGTCTTTCAAACGAGCTCCTACAATGAGCAGTTCTTC. Amino acid sequence: CASSQVFQTSSYNEQFF.

The genes are TRBV6-6 and TRBJ1-1, with D possibly being TRBD1 (6 bases). This CDR3 contains 15 residues. The germline V gene encodes CDR1 MNHNY and CDR2 SVGAGI (reference sequence). Deletions cut 1 base from V and 7 bases from J, with 16 bases between. The CDR3 sequence is CASSYLRGKLGEAFF. CDR3 in DNA: TGTGCCAGCAGTTACTTGAGGGGGAAGTTGGGTGAAGCTTTCTTT.

This clone was seen once. The V and J genes are TRBV15 and TRBJ2-1, with D unclear. This CDR3 is built from 12 residues. Trimming removed 3 bases at V and 8 bases at J, with 8 bases between. Germline assignment: CDR1 LNHNV and CDR2 YYDKDF (reference sequence). Here the CDR3 reads CATSRVRDEQFF. CDR3 sequence (DNA): TGTGCCACCAGCAGGGTTCGGGATGAGCAGTTCTTC.

This chain uses TRBV19 with TRBJ1-5; 7 bases line up with TRBD1. Losses at the gene ends were 8 bases for V and 3 bases for J; bases not matched to a gene: 7. Looked up from germline, CDR1 is LNHDA and CDR2 is SQIVND (reference sequence). This CDR3 is built from 14 residues. CDR3 bases: TGTGCCAGTGGTCGCGACAGGGTCAATCAGCCCCAGCATTTT. This translates into CASGRDRVNQPQHF.

The chain combines TRBV29-1 with TRBJ2-5; a weak D match, TRBD1 (6 bases). Germline CDR1 is SQVTM and CDR2 is ANQGSEA. CDR3 size: 12 residues. V was cut by 3 bases and J by 2 bases, with 7 bases left in between. CDR3 protein: CSVDDRQETQYF. The CDR3 DNA is TGCAGCGTTGACGACAGGCAAGAGACCCAGTACTTC. Full variable domain (missing parts from reference TRBV29-1 and TRBJ2-5): SAVISQKPSRDICQRGTSLTIQCQVDSQVTMMFWYRQQPGQSLTLIATANQGSEATYESGFVIDKFPISRPNLTFSTLTVSNMSPEDSSIYLCSVDDRQETQYFGPGTRLLVL.

CDR3: CASSRQGYEEAFF. The CDR3 nucleotides read TGTGCCAGCAGTAGACAGGGGTACGAAGAAGCTTTCTTT. The chain couples TRBV2 to TRBJ1-1; 8 nucleotides line up with TRBD1. Germline loops: CDR1 SNHLY, CDR2 FYNNEI. The CDR3 length is 13 residues. V lost 5 bases to trimming and J lost 8 bases; unmatched junction nucleotides: 7.

This rearrangement joins TRBV18 to TRBJ2-5, with TRBD2 matching over 10 bases. The CDR3 spans 16 residues. Losses at the gene ends were 1 base for V and 4 bases for J; bases not matched to a gene: 6. CDR1 is KGHSH, CDR2 LQKENI, per germline. The CDR3 coding sequence is TGTGCCAGCTCACCACGGCTAGCGGGGGAGGGAGAGACCCAGTACTTC. Translated: CASSPRLAGEGETQYF. Full variable domain (remainder filled in from reference TRBV18 and TRBJ2-5): NAGVMQNPRHLVRRRGQEARLRCSPMKGHSHVYWYRQLPEEGLKFMVYLQKENIIDESGMPKERFSAEFPKEGPSILRIQQVVRGDSAAYFCASSPRLAGEGETQYFGPGTRLLVL.

This sequence joins TRBV10-3 and TRBJ2-3; D is perhaps TRBD2 (6 bases). The CDR3 loop spans 16 amino acids. V was clipped by 0 bases and J by 5 bases, with 15 bases between them. CDR1 is ENHRY, CDR2 SYGVKD, per germline. This CDR3 reads CAISESLLGLQDTQYF. The CDR3 DNA reads as TGTGCCATCAGTGAGTCTCTACTGGGACTCCAAGATACGCAGTATTTT.

CDR3 protein: CASSPSGGNTGELFF. In DNA form, the CDR3 reads TGTGCCAGCAGCCCTAGCGGGGGAAACACCGGGGAGCTGTTTTTT. This chain connects TRBV4-2 to TRBJ2-2; 10 positions match TRBD2. The germline CDR1 and CDR2 sequences are LGHNA and YNFKEQ. Trimming took 4 bases from V and 2 from J; bases not matched to a gene: 1. The CDR3 spans 15 residues.

DNA for the CDR3: TGTGCCAGCAGTTTAGACAGGGGCTATGGCTACACCTTC. This codes for CASSLDRGYGYTF. The chain combines TRBV12-3 or TRBV12-4 with TRBJ1-2, with 7 bases lining up with TRBD1. The CDR3 spans 13 residues. V lost 1 base and J lost 4; bases outside the gene matches: 0.

As concerns this clone: One end of the junction fails to match germline, which may point to a read error. The rearrangement joins TRBV18 to TRBJ1-3; no firm D call. This CDR3 contains 15 residues. Per germline, CDR1 KGHSH and CDR2 LQKENI. As DNA, the CDR3 is TGTGCCAGCTCCCCACCGCACGGAGGTGTAAACACCATATATTTT. It specifies CASSPPHGGVNTIYF.

This clone was observed a few times. The V gene is TRBV21-1, the J gene TRBJ2-7; TRBD2 is the table's D call, not checked against the DNA. TRBV21-1 is a recognized pseudogene. The length of the CDR3 is 14 residues. CDR3 DNA sequence: TGTGCCAGCAGCAAATCTCACTTACCCTACGAGCAGTACTTC. Its protein is CASSKSHLPYEQYF.

V usage is TRBV7-9 and J usage is TRBJ2-1; TRBD1 is a possible D gene (6 bases). This CDR3 comprises 15 residues. CDR1 and CDR2 (germline): SEHNR, FQNEAQ (reference sequence). Trimming pared 5 bases from V and 4 bases from J, leaving 15 bases between. The CDR3 is CASSLPGDLYNEQFF. The CDR3 DNA sequence: TGTGCCAGCAGCCTCCCAGGGGACCTGTACAATGAGCAGTTCTTC.

The gene calls are TRBV3-1 (or the pseudogene TRBV3-2) and TRBJ1-1; D not resolved. Germline values: CDR1 LGHDT, CDR2 YNNKEL (reference sequence). V gave up 0 bases and J gave up 2 bases, with 13 bases separating them. The CDR3 is 16 residues long. For the CDR3, the DNA is TGTGCCAGCAGCCAAGAAAGATCGGCGGGCAACACTGAAGCTTTCTTT. This encodes CASSQERSAGNTEAFF.

This chain connects TRBV19 to TRBJ1-4; D unclear. This CDR3 region has 13 residues. CDR1 is LNHDA and CDR2 is SQIVND in the germline V gene (reference sequence). V was pared by 9 bases and J by 8 bases, with 16 bases between. As DNA, the CDR3 is TGTGCCAGCTTGGGCCGTCCCCGGGAAAAACTGTTTTTT. This translates into CASLGRPREKLFF. Full variable domain (outside the CDR3, taken from reference TRBV19 and TRBJ1-4): DGGITQSPKYLFRKEGQNVTLSCEQNLNHDAMYWYRQDPGQGLRLIYYSQIVNDFQKGDIAEGYSVSREKKESFPLTVTSAQKNPTAFYLCASLGRPREKLFFGSGTQLSVL.

In this sample, this clone turned up once. The rearrangement links TRBV14 to TRBJ1-2; D perhaps matches TRBD1 (5 bases). The V gene's germline CDR1 is SGHDN and CDR2 FVKESK. This CDR3 region has 14 residues. Deletions cut 4 bases from V and 5 bases from J, with 14 bases between. The CDR3 bases are TGTGCCAGCAGCCTAACGACAGCCTCTTATGGCTACACCTTC. Its protein product is CASSLTTASYGYTF. The whole variable domain, remainder taken from reference TRBV14 and TRBJ1-2, is EAGVTQFPSHSVIEKGQTVTLRCDPISGHDNLYWYRRVMGKEIKFLLHFVKESKQDESGMPNNRFLAERTGGTYSTLKVQPAELEDSGVYFCASSLTTASYGYTFGSGTRLTVV.

The V and J genes are TRBV7-3 and TRBJ2-2; 9 bases align to TRBD1. Germline lookup yields CDR1 SGHTA and CDR2 FQGTGA. The V and J ends lost 5 bases and 5 bases, in that order; junction bases with no gene match: 9. The CDR3 has 16 amino acids. CDR3 bases: TGTGCCAGCAGCCCTATAGGGACAGGGAGAACCGGGGAGCTGTTTTTT. Translated: CASSPIGTGRTGELFF.

The chain combines TRBV9 with TRBJ2-5, with D possibly matching TRBD2 (6 bases). The ends were cut back, 2 bases at V and 4 bases at J, with 9 bases in the middle. CDR3 length: 13 residues. CDR1 and CDR2 (germline): SGDLS, YYNGEE. CDR3 in amino acids: CASSVQGGETQYF. The CDR3 nucleotides are TGTGCCAGCAGCGTCCAGGGAGGAGAGACCCAGTACTTC.